Listed here are 18 T cell receptor beta chains from one sample, sequenced in a study of CD8+ T cells in alopecia areata. Regarding treatment: oral pan-JAK inhibitor, 5-10 mg twice daily. Once RNA had been extracted, it was reverse transcribed into cDNA to act as the sequencing template. Sequencing was performed with immunoSEQ multiplex PCR; in TCRdb, only in-frame clones are kept and a portion is missing. The profile covers 190,000 or so clones, with 55% to 75% appearing a single time and 5.5% taken by the ten largest. Sample: CD4+ T cells sorted from blood, taken at week 24, from a patient treated with tofacitinib. Source of these receptors: a human donor with alopecia areata.

The chain has TRBV28 and TRBJ2-7; 10 bases align to TRBD2. The CDR3 runs to 14 residues. V was pared by 2 bases and J by 5 bases, with 3 bases of the junction left unmatched. Germline V gene lookup returns CDR1 MDHEN and CDR2 SYDVKM. CDR3 sequence reads: CASSLLAGANEQYF. The CDR3, as DNA: TGTGCCAGCAGTTTACTAGCGGGAGCAAACGAGCAGTACTTC. Based on the CDR3 plus reference TRBV28 and TRBJ2-7, the full variable domain is DVKVTQSSRYLVKRTGEKVFLECVQDMDHENMFWYRQDPGLGLRLIYFSYDVKMKEKGDIPEGYSVSREKKERFSLILESASTNQTSMYLCASSLLAGANEQYFGPGTRLTVT.

This clone was detected only a few times. The V call is TRBV29-1, the J call TRBJ2-5; D gene unclear. Trimming pared 3 bases from V and 1 base from J, leaving 9 bases between. Germline loops: CDR1 SQVTM, CDR2 ANQGSEA. The CDR3 consists of 13 residues. DNA of the CDR3: TGCAGCGTTGATCGGAAAACCCAAGAGACCCAGTACTTC. It translates to CSVDRKTQETQYF.

V and J are TRBV18 and TRBJ1-5; TRBD1 agrees at 10 bases. V was clipped by 3 bases and J by 3 bases; unmatched bases: 5. Germline-derived CDR1 and CDR2 are KGHSH and LQKENI. The CDR3 length is 16 residues. The CDR3 DNA is TGTGCCAGCTCACCGATGACAGGGGGCGTCAATCAGCCCCAGCATTTT. Residues: CASSPMTGGVNQPQHF. Drawing the rest from reference TRBV18 and TRBJ1-5, the complete variable domain is NAGVMQNPRHLVRRRGQEARLRCSPMKGHSHVYWYRQLPEEGLKFMVYLQKENIIDESGMPKERFSAEFPKEGPSILRIQQVVRGDSAAYFCASSPMTGGVNQPQHFGDGTRLSIL.

The CDR3 DNA follows: TGTGCCAGCAGCCTTCACACAGATACGCAGTATTTT. Protein product: CASSLHTDTQYF. This chain uses TRBV5-4 with TRBJ2-3, with no clear D. Trimming removed 4 bases from V and 2 bases from J, with 5 bases in between. The CDR3 has 12 amino acids. Germline V gene data show CDR1 as SGHNT and CDR2 as YYREEE (reference sequence).

This clone appeared a few times. The genes are TRBV5-1 and TRBJ2-3; unclear D gene. Trimming took 0 bases from V and 0 from J, leaving 11 bases between them. Germline V lookup: CDR1 SGHRS, CDR2 YFSETQ. The length of the CDR3 is 16 residues. In nucleotides, the CDR3 is TGCGCCAGCAGCTTGGGGTCAGGTTTCAGCACAGATACGCAGTATTTT. It is translated as CASSLGSGFSTDTQYF. Based on the CDR3 plus reference TRBV5-1 and TRBJ2-3, the full variable domain is KAGVTQTPRYLIKTRGQQVTLSCSPISGHRSVSWYQQTPGQGLQFLFEYFSETQRNKGNFPGRFSGRQFSNSRSEMNVSTLELGDSALYLCASSLGSGFSTDTQYFGPGTRLTVL.

This clone came up many times. The chain uses TRBV7-2 and TRBJ1-4; D remains ambiguous. Germline CDR1 SGHTA, CDR2 FQGNSA. V gave up 3 bases and J gave up 3 bases, with 11 bases separating them. This CDR3 comprises 15 residues. As DNA, the CDR3 is TGTGCCAGCAGCTTCACTCAGGCGGCTAATGAAAAACTGTTTTTT. Its translation: CASSFTQAANEKLFF.

This clone was counted between two and nine times. The sample holds other DNA sequences that translate to the same CDR3. The chain employs TRBV4-3 and TRBJ1-5; D call uncertain. The length of the CDR3 is 14 residues. Looked up from germline, CDR1 is LGHNA and CDR2 is YSLEER. Trimming shortened V by 0 bases and J by 4 bases, and 7 bases separated the two germline ends. CDR3 DNA sequence: TGCGCCAGCAGCCAAGATCTTGGAAATCAGCCCCAGCATTTT. This encodes CASSQDLGNQPQHF.

Points on this clone: The identical CDR3 is also encoded by other nucleotide sequences in the sample. The V and J genes are TRBV5-1 and TRBJ2-3; maybe TRBD2 (6 bases). The CDR3 contains 15 residues. Germline CDR1 reads SGHRS; CDR2 reads YFSETQ. Trimming shortened V by 0 bases and J by 0 bases, and 8 bases separated the two germline ends. The CDR3 here is CASSLAGTSTDTQYF. DNA of the CDR3: TGCGCCAGCAGCTTGGCGGGGACTAGCACAGATACGCAGTATTTT. The entire variable domain, with the rest obtained from reference TRBV5-1 and TRBJ2-3, is as follows: KAGVTQTPRYLIKTRGQQVTLSCSPISGHRSVSWYQQTPGQGLQFLFEYFSETQRNKGNFPGRFSGRQFSNSRSEMNVSTLELGDSALYLCASSLAGTSTDTQYFGPGTRLTVL.

A remark on this clone: One end of the junction fails to match germline, which may point to a read error. CDR3 sequence reads: CASSRMTGGNAEAFF. The CDR3 DNA follows: TGTGCCAGCAGTCGGATGACAGGAGGGAACGCTGAAGCTTTCTTT. The chain couples TRBV6-6 to TRBJ1-1; TRBD1 is a possible D gene (6 bases). This CDR3 comprises 15 residues. CDR1 is MNHNY and CDR2 is SVGAGI in the germline V gene (reference sequence).

The rearrangement uses TRBV5-1 and TRBJ2-7, with 10 bases that match TRBD2. The CDR3 covers 15 residues. CDR1 and CDR2 from the germline V gene are SGHRS and YFSETQ. With V trimmed by 0 bases and J by 6 bases, 6 bases remained unmatched. The CDR3 bases are TGCGCCAGCAGCTTGGATCTAGCGGGAGCACCCGAGCAGTACTTC. Protein: CASSLDLAGAPEQYF. The full variable domain, rest sourced from reference TRBV5-1 and TRBJ2-7, is KAGVTQTPRYLIKTRGQQVTLSCSPISGHRSVSWYQQTPGQGLQFLFEYFSETQRNKGNFPGRFSGRQFSNSRSEMNVSTLELGDSALYLCASSLDLAGAPEQYFGPGTRLTVT.

The rearrangement links TRBV30 to TRBJ2-6; D possibly uses TRBD1 or TRBD2 (6 bases each). There are 15 residues in the CDR3. V shed 3 bases and J shed 2 bases, with 11 bases lying between them. CDR1 GTSNPN and CDR2 SVGIG come from the germline V gene (reference sequence). The CDR3 sequence is CAWRRGATGANVLTF. The CDR3 DNA follows: TGTGCCTGGAGGAGGGGGGCGACTGGGGCCAACGTCCTGACTTTC.

This chain links TRBV5-1 with TRBJ2-3; the match to TRBD2 covers 7 bases. CDR3 length: 14 residues. Germline trimming cut 6 bases from V and 5 bases from J; bases unmatched to any gene: 9. Germline V CDR1 and CDR2: SGHRS, YFSETQ. In DNA form, the CDR3 reads TGCGCCAGCAACCGAGCGGGGCGGGGAGATACGCAGTATTTT. Protein sequence: CASNRAGRGDTQYF.

The rearrangement links TRBV5-1 to TRBJ2-1; 9 bases map to TRBD2. The junction had 7 bases not matched to a gene; V was cut back by 0 bases and J by 9 bases. The length of the CDR3 is 15 residues. CDR1 and CDR2 from the germline V gene are SGHRS and YFSETQ. CDR3 region: CASSLELAGDGEQFF. As DNA, the CDR3 is TGCGCCAGCAGCTTGGAATTAGCGGGAGATGGTGAGCAGTTCTTC.

The chain joins TRBV30 to TRBJ2-1; 7 positions match TRBD1. The CDR3 extends over 14 amino acids. V dropped 4 bases and J dropped 1; count of bases not matched to a gene: 4. Germline V lookup: CDR1 GTSNPN, CDR2 SVGIG (reference sequence). CDR3 amino acids: CAWTTGLSYNEQFF. CDR3 in DNA: TGTGCCTGGACGACAGGGCTGTCCTACAATGAGCAGTTCTTC.

The chain uses TRBV6-5 and TRBJ1-1; no clear D gene. The germline V gene encodes CDR1 MNHEY and CDR2 SVGAGI. V lost 2 bases and J 1 base, leaving 14 bases between the germline ends. CDR3 size: 16 residues. DNA for the CDR3: TGTGCCAGCAGTTACCGGGGTGCGGGGAAGAACACTGAAGCTTTCTTT. Translated, it gives CASSYRGAGKNTEAFF.

This clone was counted only a few times. V gene TRBV7-2 combines with J gene TRBJ2-2; 7 bases match TRBD2. CDR3 size: 15 residues. The germline V gene has CDR1 SGHTA and CDR2 FQGNSA. J lost 0 bases, V lost 5 bases, and 3 bases had no gene match. CDR3 nucleotide sequence: TGTGCCAGCAGCATGAGCGGGGCGAACACCGGGGAGCTGTTTTTT. This encodes CASSMSGANTGELFF.

V and J are TRBV30 and TRBJ2-6; D unresolved. Trimming pared 3 bases from V and 2 bases from J, leaving 11 bases between. Germline V gene sequence: CDR1 GTSNPN, CDR2 SVGIG (reference sequence). This CDR3 is built from 15 residues. CDR3 region: CAWRYRVTGANVLTF. Written as DNA, the CDR3 is TGTGCCTGGAGATATCGAGTGACTGGGGCCAACGTCCTGACTTTC.

Only a few counts were recorded for this clone. V usage is TRBV4-1 and J usage is TRBJ1-2; D uncertain. In germline, CDR1 is MGHRA, CDR2 YSYEKL. The CDR3 consists of 15 residues. Trimming removed 0 bases at V and 9 bases at J, with 17 bases between. The CDR3 reads CASSQDRGKTPSYTF. The DNA of the CDR3 is TGCGCCAGCAGCCAAGATCGAGGCAAAACCCCGAGCTACACCTTC.